The rows below give T cell receptor beta chains drawn from one sample of a study of blood T cell repertoires in COVID-19. TCRdb's table, derived via immunoSEQ multiplex PCR, lists solely in-frame clones and lacks some. The table has some 240,000 clones, 89% seen once. The sequencing sample was made of peripheral blood. These receptors originate from a woman aged 40-49 years who had recovered from COVID-19. Each CDR3 is given with its conserved first and last residue. The order of the fields is V gene, J gene, clone size, D gene, CDR3 protein, CDR3 DNA. D genes are given only for firm matches. Expanded clones are given a class, and other clones once, few, many or no size at all.

TRBV10-3	TRBJ1-1	.	.	CAIRATSRNEAFF	TGTGCCATCAGGGCGACAAGCCGAAATGAAGCTTTCTTT
TRBV9	TRBJ2-6	.	TRBD1	CASSTGQGSRGANVLTF	TGTGCCAGCAGCACAGGACAGGGGTCAAGGGGGGCCAACGTCCTGACTTTC
TRBV7-2	TRBJ1-2	.	.	CASSYVTLPKRYTF	TGTGCCAGCAGCTATGTGACACTCCCAAAAAGATACACCTTC
TRBV10-3	TRBJ2-3	.	.	CAISDWGADTQYF	TGTGCCATCAGTGACTGGGGGGCAGATACGCAGTATTTT
TRBV5-5	TRBJ2-7	.	.	CASRLRVENYEQYF	TGTGCCAGCAGACTGAGGGTTGAAAACTACGAGCAGTACTTC
TRBV7-2	TRBJ1-2	.	.	CASSLAIEGGYTF	TGTGCCAGCAGCTTAGCGATCGAGGGTGGCTACACCTTC
TRBV5-1	TRBJ1-4	.	.	CASSSAGGNNEKLFF	TGCGCCAGCAGCTCGGCGGGGGGCAATAATGAAAAACTGTTTTTT
TRBV27	TRBJ1-4	once	.	CASSSRVRNEKLFF	TGTGCCAGCAGTTCCCGGGTGCGTAATGAAAAACTGTTTTTT
TRBV6-6	TRBJ1-1	.	.	CASSYSLADREAFF	TGTGCCAGCAGTTACTCTTTAGCGGACCGTGAAGCTTTCTTT
TRBV19	TRBJ1-1	.	.	CASKTHPLLNTEAFF	TGTGCCAGTAAGACTCATCCCCTATTGAACACTGAAGCTTTCTTT
TRBV30	TRBJ2-3	.	TRBD2	CACRGGRGPTDTQYF	TGTGCCTGTAGGGGCGGGAGGGGTCCGACAGATACGCAGTATTTT
TRBV15	TRBJ2-6	.	.	CATSRPGGANVLTF	TGTGCCACCAGCCGCCCCGGGGGGGCCAACGTCCTGACTTTC
TRBV6-1	TRBJ1-5	.	.	CASSLHREGVQPQHF	TGTGCCAGCAGTCTCCACAGGGAGGGGGTTCAGCCCCAGCATTTT
TRBV18	TRBJ2-2	.	.	CASSPRMGGSGELFF	TGTGCCAGCTCACCGAGGATGGGGGGTTCCGGGGAGCTGTTTTTT
TRBV6-5	TRBJ1-5	.	TRBD1	CASRDSLSSQPQHF	TGTGCCAGCCGGGACAGTCTCTCCAGTCAGCCCCAGCATTTT
TRBV2	TRBJ2-1	once	.	CASSRVKDYNEQFF	TGTGCCAGCAGCAGGGTGAAAGACTACAATGAGCAGTTCTTC
TRBV10-2	TRBJ2-1	.	.	CASSETRLGEQFF	TGCGCCAGCAGTGAGACACGACTTGGGGAGCAGTTCTTC
TRBV11-3	TRBJ2-2	.	.	CASSLDTITGELFF	TGTGCCAGCAGCTTAGATACTATCACCGGGGAGCTGTTTTTT
TRBV11-3	TRBJ2-1	.	TRBD2	CASSFPGLAGDSYNEQFF	TGTGCCAGCAGCTTTCCGGGACTAGCGGGAGATAGCTACAATGAGCAGTTCTTC
TRBV6-1	TRBJ2-7	.	.	CASSESFGPVYEQYF	TGTGCCAGCAGTGAAAGTTTTGGGCCGGTCTACGAGCAGTACTTC
TRBV27	TRBJ2-3	.	.	CATHTGATDTQYF	TGTGCCACCCATACTGGGGCAACAGATACGCAGTATTTT
TRBV7-2	TRBJ1-6	.	.	CASRPGHEDSPLHF	TGTGCCAGCAGACCAGGACATGAGGATTCACCCCTCCACTTT
TRBV6-2/TRBV6-3	TRBJ2-3	few	.	CASSPAVVDTQYF	TGTGCCAGCAGTCCCGCAGTTGTAGATACGCAGTATTTT
TRBV11-2	TRBJ2-1	.	TRBD2	CASSLGLAGGPYNEQFF	TGTGCCAGCAGCTTAGGACTAGCGGGAGGCCCTTACAATGAGCAGTTCTTC
TRBV9	TRBJ1-2	once	.	CASSVGTANYGYTF	TGTGCCAGCAGCGTAGGGACAGCGAACTATGGCTACACCTTC
TRBV28	TRBJ2-7	.	.	CASTSPPLLEQYF	TGTGCCAGCACCTCCCCCCCCCTTCTCGAGCAGTACTTC
TRBV12-3/TRBV12-4	TRBJ2-7	.	.	CASSSEQGYEQYF	TGTGCCAGCAGTTCCGAACAGGGCTACGAGCAGTACTTC
TRBV6-6	TRBJ2-2	.	TRBD1	CASSSMTGWGGELFF	TGTGCCAGCAGTTCTATGACAGGGTGGGGCGGGGAGCTGTTTTTT
TRBV7-9	TRBJ1-2	.	.	CASSLEQPDGYTF	TGTGCCAGCAGCTTAGAACAGCCAGATGGCTACACCTTC
TRBV6-5	TRBJ2-3	.	.	CASKGALSTDTQYF	TGTGCCAGCAAAGGGGCCCTGAGCACAGATACGCAGTATTTT
TRBV7-9	TRBJ2-5	.	.	CASSLGDTFQETQYF	TGTGCCAGCAGCTTAGGGGACACATTCCAAGAGACCCAGTACTTC
TRBV4-1	TRBJ2-1	medium-sized	.	CASSQDWGDYNEQFF	TGCGCCAGCAGCCAAGATTGGGGCGACTACAATGAGCAGTTCTTC
TRBV2	TRBJ2-1	.	.	CASTVGSSYNEQFF	TGTGCCAGCACCGTCGGGAGCTCCTACAATGAGCAGTTCTTC
TRBV12-3/TRBV12-4	TRBJ2-7	.	.	CASSRYYEQYF	TGTGCCAGCAGCCGGTACTACGAGCAGTACTTC
TRBV7-8	TRBJ2-3	.	TRBD2	CASSLESGTEGDTQYF	TGTGCCAGCAGCTTGGAGAGCGGGACTGAGGGAGATACGCAGTATTTT
TRBV5-1	TRBJ2-3	.	TRBD2	CASSSRLAGGVDADTQYF	TGCGCCAGCAGCTCCCGACTAGCGGGGGGGGTAGATGCAGATACGCAGTATTTT
TRBV14	TRBJ1-2	.	.	CASSHITGGDYGYTF	TGTGCCAGCAGCCACATAACGGGGGGCGACTATGGCTACACCTTC
TRBV11-3	TRBJ1-3	.	.	CASSSSPGNTIYF	TGTGCCAGCAGCTCTTCCCCAGGGAACACCATATATTTT
TRBV25-1	TRBJ2-7	.	.	CASSARGYEQYF	TGTGCCAGCAGTGCCAGGGGATACGAGCAGTACTTC
TRBV19	TRBJ1-1	.	TRBD1	CASSLQGATEAFF	TGTGCCAGTAGTTTGCAGGGGGCGACTGAAGCTTTCTTT
TRBV6-5	TRBJ2-3	.	TRBD2	CASREHSGTTDTQYF	TGTGCCAGCAGGGAGCATAGCGGGACCACAGATACGCAGTATTTT